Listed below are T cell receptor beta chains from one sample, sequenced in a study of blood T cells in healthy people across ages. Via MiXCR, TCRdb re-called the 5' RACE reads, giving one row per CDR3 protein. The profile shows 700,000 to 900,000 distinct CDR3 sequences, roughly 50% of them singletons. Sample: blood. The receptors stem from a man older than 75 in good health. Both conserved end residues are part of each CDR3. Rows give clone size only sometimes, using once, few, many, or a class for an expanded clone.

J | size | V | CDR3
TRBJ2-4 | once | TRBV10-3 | CATGLAGNIQYF
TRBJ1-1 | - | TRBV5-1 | CASSPGTGVLNTEAFF
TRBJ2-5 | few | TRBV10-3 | CAISRGQNQETQYF
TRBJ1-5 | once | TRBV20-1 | CSTSGRTQPQHF
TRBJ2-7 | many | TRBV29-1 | CSVEVGGDEQYF
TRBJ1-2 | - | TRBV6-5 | CASSLKGDYNYGYTF
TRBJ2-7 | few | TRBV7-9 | CASSNAWGRYEQYF
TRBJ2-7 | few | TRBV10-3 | CAIGDYSYEQYF
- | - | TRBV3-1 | CASSDLGAGYEQYF
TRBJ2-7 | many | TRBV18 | CASSPGGIREQYF
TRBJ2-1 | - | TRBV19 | CASSIWGPYNEQFF
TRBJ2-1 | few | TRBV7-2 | CASSLGAEYNEQFF
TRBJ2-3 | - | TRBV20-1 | CSANPTDTQYF
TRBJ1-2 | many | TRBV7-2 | CASSIGTFPASSRYTF
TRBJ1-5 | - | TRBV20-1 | CSASGSGGGNQPQHF
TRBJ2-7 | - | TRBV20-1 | CSADNRGKMREQYF
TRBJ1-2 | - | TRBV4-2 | CASSQAGQGNYGYTF
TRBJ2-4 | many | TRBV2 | CASSGQGLAKNIQYF
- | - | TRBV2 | CATRSDGYEQYF
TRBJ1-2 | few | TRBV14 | CASSQRQGFGYTF
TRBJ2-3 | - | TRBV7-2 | CASSFPTITDTQYF
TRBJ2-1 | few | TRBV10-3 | CAISPMDKHNEQFF
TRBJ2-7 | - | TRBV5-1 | CASSRVGSSYEQYF
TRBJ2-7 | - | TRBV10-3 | CAIRGLAANEQYF
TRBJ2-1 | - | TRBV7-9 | CASSLGITGAGPLNEQFF
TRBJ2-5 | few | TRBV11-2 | CASSPRTSGEETQYF
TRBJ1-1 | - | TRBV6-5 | CASSPSLGAGGTEAFF
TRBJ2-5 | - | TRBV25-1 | CASSEREQYF
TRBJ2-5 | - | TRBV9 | CASSLAGGDPGETQYF
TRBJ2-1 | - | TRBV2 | CASSIQLPSLARNEQFF
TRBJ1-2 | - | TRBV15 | CAARRPNYGYTF
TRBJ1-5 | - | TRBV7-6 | CASSLVGEADQPQHF
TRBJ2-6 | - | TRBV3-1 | CASSPPVSGHSGANVLTF
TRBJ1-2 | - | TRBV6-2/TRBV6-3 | CASSRTRDSGGYGYTF
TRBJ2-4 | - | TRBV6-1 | CASSGVASGRAESAKNIQYF
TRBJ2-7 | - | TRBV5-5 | CASSWGMGYEQYF
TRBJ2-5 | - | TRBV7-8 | CASSFRRTQETQYF
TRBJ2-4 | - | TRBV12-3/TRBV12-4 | CASREGGKNIQYF
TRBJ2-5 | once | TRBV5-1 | CASSLGGPPQETQYF